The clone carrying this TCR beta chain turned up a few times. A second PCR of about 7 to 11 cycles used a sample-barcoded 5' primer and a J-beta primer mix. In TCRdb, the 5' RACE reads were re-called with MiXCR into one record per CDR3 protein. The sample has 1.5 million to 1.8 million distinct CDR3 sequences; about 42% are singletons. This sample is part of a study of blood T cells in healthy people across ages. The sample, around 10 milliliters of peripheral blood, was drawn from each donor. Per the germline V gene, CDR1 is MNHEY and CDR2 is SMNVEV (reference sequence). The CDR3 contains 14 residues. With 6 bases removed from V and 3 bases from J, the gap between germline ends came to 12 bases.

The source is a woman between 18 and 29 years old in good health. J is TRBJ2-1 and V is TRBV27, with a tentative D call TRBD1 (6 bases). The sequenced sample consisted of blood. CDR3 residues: CASSLGQIYNEQFF. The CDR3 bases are TGTGCCAGCAGCTTAGGACAGATCTACAATGAGCAGTTCTTC.